The clone carrying this T cell receptor beta chain was seen just once. The data derive from a study of blood T cell repertoires in COVID-19. This CDR3 contains 17 residues. Germline loops: CDR1 SEHNR, CDR2 FQNEAQ (reference sequence). The V segment lost 5 bases and the J segment 1 base; nucleotides outside the gene matches: 12. Recruits, aged roughly 18 to 89 years, lived in 24 US areas. Original processing notes: Nucleated cell number was recorded as an estimate derived from reference gene primer amplification. Generated by immunoSEQ multiplex PCR, the TCRdb table keeps only in-frame clones and is missing some. That table furnishes V, J and clone size, whereas the DNA furnished D and trimming. The sample consists of around 320,000 clones, approximately 89% of them appearing once.

The TCR originated in a woman in her forties or fifties who had been exposed to COVID-19. Sample: PBMCs or T cells enriched from blood (not recorded which). V and J are TRBV7-9 and TRBJ2-5; 8 nucleotides line up with TRBD2. The CDR3, as DNA: TGTGCCAGCAGCGGGGGACGGGCGGGGGGAGTCCAAGAGACCCAGTACTTC. Its translation: CASSGGRAGGVQETQYF.